Listed below are T cell receptor beta chains from one sample, sequenced in a study of cytomegalovirus exposure and HLA in healthy donors. Only in-frame clones appear in the TCRdb table, and some are missing; sequencing was by immunoSEQ multiplex PCR. The profile shows 130,000 to 150,000 clones, 84% of them singletons. Sequencing input: PBMCs. All receptors come from a woman in her twenties or thirties in good health and CMV-seronegative. Each CDR3 is given with its conserved first and last residue. Fields, in order: V gene, D gene, clone size, J gene, CDR3 DNA, CDR3 protein. A D gene is named only where the DNA matches it firmly. Expanded clones get a size class; other rows say once, few or many, or leave the size out.

>TRBV29-1|-|-|TRBJ2-7
TGCAGCGTTGAACTCATCCCGGGGGAGCAGTACTTC
CSVELIPGEQYF
>TRBV7-2|-|-|TRBJ1-5
TGTGCCAGCAGCTTAGCACAGGGTTGGTCTCAGCCCCAGCATTTT
CASSLAQGWSQPQHF
>TRBV5-1|-|-|TRBJ2-7
TGCGCCAGCAGCTTGGGGGCGGGTTACGAGCAGTACTTC
CASSLGAGYEQYF
>TRBV9|-|-|TRBJ1-2
TGTGCCAGCAGCGTAGGGGCAGGGCCAGCTTATGGCTACACCTTC
CASSVGAGPAYGYTF
>TRBV7-7|-|once|TRBJ2-6
TGTGCCAGCGGGCCCTCCATACCAGGGGCCAACGTCCTGACTTTC
CASGPSIPGANVLTF
>TRBV5-1|TRBD2|-|TRBJ2-1
TGCGCCAGCAGCTATGGCCCGCGGACTAGCGGCAACAATGAGCAGTTCTTC
CASSYGPRTSGNNEQFF
>TRBV7-6|-|-|TRBJ2-3
TGTGCCAGCAGCTTTTTTTCAGGGGTCTCCACAGATACGCAGTATTTT
CASSFFSGVSTDTQYF
>TRBV25-1|-|-|TRBJ1-2
TGTGCCAGCAGTGAGTCCGGGATACAGCTCTATGGCTACACCTTC
CASSESGIQLYGYTF
>TRBV6-4|TRBD2|many|TRBJ2-1
TGTGCCAGCAGTGACTCGCGGGGGGGCAATGAGCAGTTCTTC
CASSDSRGGNEQFF
>TRBV29-1|-|-|TRBJ1-3
TGCAGCGGACAGGAATACTCTGGAAACACCATATATTTT
CSGQEYSGNTIYF
>TRBV28|TRBD1|-|TRBJ2-1
TGTGCCAGCAGGTCGGACAGGAGTACCTACAATGAGCAGTTCTTC
CASRSDRSTYNEQFF
>TRBV5-8|-|once|TRBJ2-7
TGTGCCAGCAGCTTGTCGCGGGTTGAGCAGTACTTC
CASSLSRVEQYF
>TRBV20-1|-|-|TRBJ2-3
TGCAGTGCTGGGACCCCGGGGGCGCAGTATTTT
CSAGTPGAQYF
>TRBV6-6|-|-|TRBJ2-3
TGTGCCAGCAGTCGGGACTCCTACCTTGAGTATTTT
CASSRDSYLEYF
>TRBV7-9|-|-|TRBJ1-1
TGTGCCAGCAGCTTGCCGGGACACCGGGCTGAAGCTTTCTTT
CASSLPGHRAEAFF
>TRBV6-1|-|-|TRBJ2-1
TGTGCCAGCAGTACACCGCCAAAGCCGGGAGAGCAGTTCTTC
CASSTPPKPGEQFF
>TRBV5-1|TRBD1|-|TRBJ2-7
TGCGCCAGCAGCGGGGGACAGGGTAGCTCCTACGAGCAGTACTTC
CASSGGQGSSYEQYF
>TRBV7-3|TRBD1|-|TRBJ1-5
TGTGCCAGCAGCTTAGGGACAGCCGATAGCAATCAGCCCCAGCATTTT
CASSLGTADSNQPQHF
>TRBV5-8|-|many|TRBJ1-5
TGTGCCAGCAGCTTGTACTTATCACATCAGCCCCAGCATTTT
CASSLYLSHQPQHF
>TRBV19|-|-|TRBJ1-5
TGTGCCAGTAGCAGGGGAAGCAATCAGCCCCAGCATTTT
CASSRGSNQPQHF
>TRBV4-1|TRBD2|-|TRBJ2-7
TGCGCCAGCAGTACCAGCGGGGGGGCAACCGCCTACGAGCAGTACTTC
CASSTSGGATAYEQYF
>TRBV5-1|-|once|TRBJ1-2
TGCGCCAGCAGCTGGACAGAGACTAACTATGGCTACACCTTC
CASSWTETNYGYTF
>TRBV5-1|-|-|TRBJ1-2
TGCGCCAGCAGGCAATCCTCGGGGGGGAACTATGGCTACACCTTC
CASRQSSGGNYGYTF
>TRBV7-2|-|-|TRBJ1-2
TGTGCCAGCAGCTTATTTTTGAGGGGGGGGAAGGGTGGCTACACCTTC
CASSLFLRGGKGGYTF
>TRBV7-6|TRBD1|-|TRBJ2-6
TGTGCCAGCAGCGCCCTAACAGGGGCCGGGGCCAACGTCCTGACTTTC
CASSALTGAGANVLTF
>TRBV7-9|-|-|TRBJ2-7
TGTGCCAGCAGCTTAGCCGGGACTTCAACCTACGAGCAGTACTTC
CASSLAGTSTYEQYF
>TRBV25-1|TRBD1|once|TRBJ1-4
TGTGCCACCGCGCTAACAGGGGGTACTGAAAAACTGTTTTTT
CATALTGGTEKLFF
>TRBV5-6|TRBD1|-|TRBJ2-5
TGTGCCAGCAGCTTACGGGACAGGGTGGAGACCCAGTACTTC
CASSLRDRVETQYF
>TRBV19|-|-|TRBJ1-3
TGTGCCAGTAGATTCGATAGTAACTCTGGAAACACCATATATTTT
CASRFDSNSGNTIYF
>TRBV7-6|TRBD1|-|TRBJ1-6
TGTGCCAGCAGCGCACGGGACAGTAGTAATTCACCCCTCCACTTT
CASSARDSSNSPLHF